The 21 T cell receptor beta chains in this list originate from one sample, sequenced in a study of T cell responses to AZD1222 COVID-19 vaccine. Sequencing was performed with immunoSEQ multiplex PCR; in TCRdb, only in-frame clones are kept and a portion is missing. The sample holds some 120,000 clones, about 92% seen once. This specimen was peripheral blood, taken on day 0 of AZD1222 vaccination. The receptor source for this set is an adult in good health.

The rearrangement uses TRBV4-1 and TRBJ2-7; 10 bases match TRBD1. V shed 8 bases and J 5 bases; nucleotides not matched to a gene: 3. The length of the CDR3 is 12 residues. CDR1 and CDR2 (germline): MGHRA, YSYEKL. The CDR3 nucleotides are TGCGCCAGCCGGGACAGGGGAGACGAGCAGTACTTC. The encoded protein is CASRDRGDEQYF.

The DNA of the CDR3 is TGTGCCAGCAGCAACCCCCGTGGGGGGTTTAGTGAGCAGTTCTTC. It codes for CASSNPRGGFSEQFF. The chain recombines TRBV6-5 with TRBJ2-1; maybe TRBD2 (6 bases). Germline CDR1 reads MNHEY; CDR2 reads SVGAGI. V shed 6 bases and J shed 9 bases, with 21 bases lying between them. The CDR3 spans 15 residues.

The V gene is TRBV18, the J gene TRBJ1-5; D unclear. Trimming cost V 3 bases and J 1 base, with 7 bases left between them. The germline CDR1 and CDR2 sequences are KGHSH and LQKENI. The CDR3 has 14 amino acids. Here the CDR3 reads CASSPSTSNQPQHF. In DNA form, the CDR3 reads TGTGCCAGCTCACCCTCCACGAGCAATCAGCCCCAGCATTTT.

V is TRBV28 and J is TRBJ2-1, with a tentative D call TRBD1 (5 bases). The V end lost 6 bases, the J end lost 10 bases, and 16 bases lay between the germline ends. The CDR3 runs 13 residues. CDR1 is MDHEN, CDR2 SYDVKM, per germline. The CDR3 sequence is CASSPQGIREQFF. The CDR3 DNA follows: TGTGCCAGCAGCCCTCAGGGTATCAGAGAGCAGTTCTTC.

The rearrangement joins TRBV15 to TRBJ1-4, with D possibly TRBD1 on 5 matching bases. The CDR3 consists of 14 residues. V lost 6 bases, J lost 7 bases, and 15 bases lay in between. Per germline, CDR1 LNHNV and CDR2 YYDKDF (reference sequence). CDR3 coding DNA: TGTGCCACCAGGGAAGGGGAGGAGGGTGAAAAACTGTTTTTT. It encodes CATREGEEGEKLFF.

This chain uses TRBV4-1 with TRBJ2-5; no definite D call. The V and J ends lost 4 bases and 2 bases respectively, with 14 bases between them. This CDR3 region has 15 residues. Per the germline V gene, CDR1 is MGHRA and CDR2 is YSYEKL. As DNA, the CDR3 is TGCGCCAGCAGCCCCTTGACAAGACCACAAGAGACCCAGTACTTC. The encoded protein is CASSPLTRPQETQYF.

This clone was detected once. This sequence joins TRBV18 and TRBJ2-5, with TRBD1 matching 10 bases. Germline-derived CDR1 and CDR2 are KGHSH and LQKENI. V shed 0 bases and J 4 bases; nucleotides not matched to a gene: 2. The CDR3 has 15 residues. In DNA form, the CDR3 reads TGTGCCAGCTCACCACCGGGACAGGGGCCAGAGACCCAGTACTTC. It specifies CASSPPGQGPETQYF.

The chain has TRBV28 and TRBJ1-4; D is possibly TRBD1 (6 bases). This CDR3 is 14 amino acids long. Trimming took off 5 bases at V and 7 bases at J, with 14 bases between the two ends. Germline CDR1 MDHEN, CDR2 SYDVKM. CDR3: CASSQGGPSEKLFF. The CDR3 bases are TGTGCCAGCAGTCAAGGGGGGCCTAGTGAAAAACTGTTTTTT.

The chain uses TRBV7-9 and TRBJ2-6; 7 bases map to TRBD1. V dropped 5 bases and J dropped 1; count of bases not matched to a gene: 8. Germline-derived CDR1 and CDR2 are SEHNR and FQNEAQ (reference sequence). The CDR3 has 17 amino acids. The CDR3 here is CASSISQGISGANVLTF. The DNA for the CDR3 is TGTGCCAGCAGCATTTCACAGGGGATATCTGGGGCCAACGTCCTGACTTTC.

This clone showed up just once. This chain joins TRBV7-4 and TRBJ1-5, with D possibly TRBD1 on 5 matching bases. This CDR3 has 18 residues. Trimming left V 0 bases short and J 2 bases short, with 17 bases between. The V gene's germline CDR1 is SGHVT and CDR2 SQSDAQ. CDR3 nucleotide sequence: TGTGCCAGCAGCTTAGCGCGCGGCAGGGACTGGGGCAATCAGCCCCAGCATTTT. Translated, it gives CASSLARGRDWGNQPQHF.

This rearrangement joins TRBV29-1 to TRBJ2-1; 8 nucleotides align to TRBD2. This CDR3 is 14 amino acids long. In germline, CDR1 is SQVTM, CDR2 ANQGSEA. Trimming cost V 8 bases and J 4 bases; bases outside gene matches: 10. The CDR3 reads CSLVKREKYNEQFF. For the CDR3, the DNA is TGCAGCCTGGTTAAGCGGGAGAAATACAATGAGCAGTTCTTC.

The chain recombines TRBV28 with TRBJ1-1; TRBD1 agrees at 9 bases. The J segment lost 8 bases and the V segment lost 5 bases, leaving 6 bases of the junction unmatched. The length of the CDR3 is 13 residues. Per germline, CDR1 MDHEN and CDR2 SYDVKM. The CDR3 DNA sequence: TGTGCCAGCAGTCAACAGGGGGCCACCGAAGCTTTCTTT. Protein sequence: CASSQQGATEAFF.

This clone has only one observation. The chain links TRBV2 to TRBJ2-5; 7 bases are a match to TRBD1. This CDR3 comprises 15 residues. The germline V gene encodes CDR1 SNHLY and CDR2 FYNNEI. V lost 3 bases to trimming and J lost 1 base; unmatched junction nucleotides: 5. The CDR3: CASSERGLPQETQYF. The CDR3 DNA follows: TGTGCCAGCAGTGAGAGGGGGCTACCCCAAGAGACCCAGTACTTC. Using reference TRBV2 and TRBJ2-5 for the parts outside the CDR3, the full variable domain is EPEVTQTPSHQVTQMGQEVILRCVPISNHLYFYWYRQILGQKVEFLVSFYNNEISEKSEIFDDQFSVERPDGSNFTLKIRSTKLEDSAMYFCASSERGLPQETQYFGPGTRLLVL.

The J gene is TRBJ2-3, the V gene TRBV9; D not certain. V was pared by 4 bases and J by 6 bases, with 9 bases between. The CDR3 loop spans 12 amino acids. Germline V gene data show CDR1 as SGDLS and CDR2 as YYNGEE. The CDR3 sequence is CASSPGRDTQYF. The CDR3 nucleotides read TGTGCCAGCAGCCCAGGCCGGGATACGCAGTATTTT.

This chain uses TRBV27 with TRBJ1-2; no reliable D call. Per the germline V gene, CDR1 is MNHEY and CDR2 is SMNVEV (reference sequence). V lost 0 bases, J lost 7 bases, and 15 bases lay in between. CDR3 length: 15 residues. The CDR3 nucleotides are TGTGCCAGCAGTTTATCTAAGGGCAGCCCGCGTGGCTACACCTTC. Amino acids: CASSLSKGSPRGYTF.

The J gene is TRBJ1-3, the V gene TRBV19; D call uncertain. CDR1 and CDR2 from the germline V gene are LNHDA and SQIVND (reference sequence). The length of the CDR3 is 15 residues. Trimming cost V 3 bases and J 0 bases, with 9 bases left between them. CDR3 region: CASSIGTSSGNTIYF. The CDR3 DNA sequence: TGTGCCAGTAGTATCGGCACAAGCTCTGGAAACACCATATATTTT.

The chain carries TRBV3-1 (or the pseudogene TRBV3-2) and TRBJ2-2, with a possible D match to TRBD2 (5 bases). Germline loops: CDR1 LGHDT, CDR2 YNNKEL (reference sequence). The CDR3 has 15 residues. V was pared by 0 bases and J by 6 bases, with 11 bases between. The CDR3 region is CASSQEGSLAGELFF. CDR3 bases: TGTGCCAGCAGCCAAGAAGGGAGTCTAGCCGGGGAGCTGTTTTTT.

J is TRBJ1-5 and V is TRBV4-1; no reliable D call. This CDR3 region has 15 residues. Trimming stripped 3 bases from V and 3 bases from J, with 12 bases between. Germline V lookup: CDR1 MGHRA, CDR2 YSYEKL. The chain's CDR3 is CASSQILGVNQPQHF. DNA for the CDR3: TGCGCCAGCAGCCAGATCCTGGGAGTCAATCAGCCCCAGCATTTT.

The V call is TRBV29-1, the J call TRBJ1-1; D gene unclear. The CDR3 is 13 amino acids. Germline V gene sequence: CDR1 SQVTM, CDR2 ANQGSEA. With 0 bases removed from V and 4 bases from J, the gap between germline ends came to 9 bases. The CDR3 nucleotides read TGCAGCGTTGAAGAGGGGTTCGGCACTGAAGCTTTCTTT. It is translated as CSVEEGFGTEAFF. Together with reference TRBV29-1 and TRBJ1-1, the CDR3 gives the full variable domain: SAVISQKPSRDICQRGTSLTIQCQVDSQVTMMFWYRQQPGQSLTLIATANQGSEATYESGFVIDKFPISRPNLTFSTLTVSNMSPEDSSIYLCSVEEGFGTEAFFGQGTRLTVV.

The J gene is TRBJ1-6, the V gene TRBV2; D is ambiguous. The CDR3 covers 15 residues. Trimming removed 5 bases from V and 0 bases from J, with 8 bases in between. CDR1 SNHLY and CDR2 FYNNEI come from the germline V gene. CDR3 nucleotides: TGTGCCAGCAGTTATCAGAGCTCCTATAATTCACCCCTCCACTTT. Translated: CASSYQSSYNSPLHF.

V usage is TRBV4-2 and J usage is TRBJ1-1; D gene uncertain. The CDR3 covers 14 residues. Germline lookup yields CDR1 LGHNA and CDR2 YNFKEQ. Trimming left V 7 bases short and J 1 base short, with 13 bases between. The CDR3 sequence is CASKGNIPNTEAFF. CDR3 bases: TGTGCCAGCAAAGGGAACATCCCGAACACTGAAGCTTTCTTT.